This T cell receptor beta chain was identified during a study of PD-L1 blockade in urothelial cancer. Background on the study: It was at some point between 2014 and 2015 that patients started atezolizumab at 1,200 mg intravenously every 3 weeks. Male patients with bladder-origin urothelial cancer numbered about 90% of the 29. A median blood sample held approximately 150,000 T cells and 80,000 or so unique TCRs.

CDR3 length equals 15 residues. V dropped 4 bases and J dropped 4; count of bases not matched to a gene: 4. In germline, CDR1 is ENHRY, CDR2 SYGVKD. Sequenced by immunoSEQ multiplex PCR; TCRdb stores in-frame clones only, minus some. The repertoire consists of approximately 48,000 clones, with more than 75% occurring once and the leading ten covering 16%. The V gene is TRBV10-3, the J gene TRBJ2-1; 10 positions match TRBD2. The sequences come from PBMCs, collected around atezolizumab (anti-PD-L1) treatment. The TCR comes from a man between 60 and 75 years old with urothelial cancer. This CDR3 is CAISASGREYNEQFF. For the CDR3, the DNA is TGTGCCATCAGTGCGAGCGGGAGGGAATACAATGAGCAGTTCTTC.